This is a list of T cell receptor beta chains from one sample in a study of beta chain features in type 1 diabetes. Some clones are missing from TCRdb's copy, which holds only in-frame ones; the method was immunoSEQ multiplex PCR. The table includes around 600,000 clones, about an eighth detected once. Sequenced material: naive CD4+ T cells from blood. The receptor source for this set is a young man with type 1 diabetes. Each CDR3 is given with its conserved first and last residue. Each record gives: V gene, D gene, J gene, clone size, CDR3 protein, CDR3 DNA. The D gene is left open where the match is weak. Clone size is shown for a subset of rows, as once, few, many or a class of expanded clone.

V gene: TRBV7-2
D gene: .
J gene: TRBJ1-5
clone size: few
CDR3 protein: CASSLAWGQPQHF
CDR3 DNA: TGTGCCAGCAGCTTAGCGTGGGGTCAGCCCCAGCATTTT

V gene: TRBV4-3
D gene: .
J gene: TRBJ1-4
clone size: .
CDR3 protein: CASSQRLATNEKLFF
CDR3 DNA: TGCGCCAGCAGCCAACGACTTGCAACTAATGAAAAACTGTTTTTT

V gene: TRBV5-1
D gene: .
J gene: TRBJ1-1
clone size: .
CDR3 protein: CASRGSGGLGTEAFF
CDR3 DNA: TGCGCCAGCAGAGGGTCGGGGGGCCTTGGCACTGAAGCTTTCTTT

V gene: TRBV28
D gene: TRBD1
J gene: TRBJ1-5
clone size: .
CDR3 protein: CASSRSGTASNQPQHF
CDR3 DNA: TGTGCCAGCAGCCGTTCCGGGACAGCTAGCAATCAGCCCCAGCATTTT

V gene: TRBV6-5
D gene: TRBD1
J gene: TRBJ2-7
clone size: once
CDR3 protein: CASSFGQVSYEQYF
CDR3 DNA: TGTGCCAGCAGTTTTGGACAGGTTAGCTACGAGCAGTACTTC

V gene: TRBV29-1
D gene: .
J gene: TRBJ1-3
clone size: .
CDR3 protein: CSVEGSAGNTIYF
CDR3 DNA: TGCAGCGTTGAAGGGAGCGCGGGAAACACCATATATTTT

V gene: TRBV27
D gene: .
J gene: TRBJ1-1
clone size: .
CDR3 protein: CASSLHRNTEAFF
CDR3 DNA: TGTGCCAGCAGTTTGCACAGGAACACTGAAGCTTTCTTT

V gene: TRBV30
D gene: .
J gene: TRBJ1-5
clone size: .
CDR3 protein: CAWSVLRDQPQHF
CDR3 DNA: TGTGCCTGGAGTGTATTGCGGGATCAGCCCCAGCATTTT

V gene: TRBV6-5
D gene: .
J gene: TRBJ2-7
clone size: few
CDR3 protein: CASSTGRWREQYF
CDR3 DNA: TGTGCCAGCAGTACAGGGAGGTGGAGGGAGCAGTACTTC

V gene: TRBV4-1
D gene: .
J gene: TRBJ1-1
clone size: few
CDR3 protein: CASSTEPDTEAFF
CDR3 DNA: TGCGCCAGCAGTACAGAACCGGACACTGAAGCTTTCTTT

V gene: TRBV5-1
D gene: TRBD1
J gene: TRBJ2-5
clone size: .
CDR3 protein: CASSLFGTGAETQYF
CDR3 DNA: TGCGCCAGCAGCTTATTCGGGACAGGGGCAGAGACCCAGTACTTC

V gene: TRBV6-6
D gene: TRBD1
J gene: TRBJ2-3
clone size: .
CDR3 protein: CASSTQGIGTDTQYF
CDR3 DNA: TGTGCCAGCAGCACACAGGGGATTGGCACAGATACGCAGTATTTT

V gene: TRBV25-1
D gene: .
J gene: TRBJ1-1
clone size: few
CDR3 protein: CASIEGGAGTEAFF
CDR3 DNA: TGTGCCAGCATCGAGGGGGGCGCCGGCACTGAAGCTTTCTTT

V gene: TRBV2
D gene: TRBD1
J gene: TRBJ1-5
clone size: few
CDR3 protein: CASGQGAREQPQHF
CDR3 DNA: TGTGCCAGCGGACAGGGGGCCCGCGAACAGCCCCAGCATTTT

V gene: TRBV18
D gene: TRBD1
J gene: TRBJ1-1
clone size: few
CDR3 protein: CASSLLGQGSTEAFF
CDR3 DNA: TGTGCCAGCTCACTGTTGGGACAGGGGAGCACTGAAGCTTTCTTT

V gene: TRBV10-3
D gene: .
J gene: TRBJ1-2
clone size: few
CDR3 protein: CAISGPKDTDLYGYTF
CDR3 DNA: TGTGCCATCAGTGGGCCTAAGGACACCGATCTCTATGGCTACACCTTC

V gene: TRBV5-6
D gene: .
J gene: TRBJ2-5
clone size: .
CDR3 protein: CASSSFETQYF
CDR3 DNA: TGTGCCAGCAGCTCATTTGAGACCCAGTACTTC

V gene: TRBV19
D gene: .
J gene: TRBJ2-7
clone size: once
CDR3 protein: CASSISVTSYEQYF
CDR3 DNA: TGTGCCAGTAGTATATCGGTGACCTCCTACGAGCAGTACTTC

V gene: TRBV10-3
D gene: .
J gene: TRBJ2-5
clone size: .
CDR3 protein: CAISEGQAEETQYF
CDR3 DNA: TGTGCCATCAGTGAGGGCCAGGCCGAAGAGACCCAGTACTTC

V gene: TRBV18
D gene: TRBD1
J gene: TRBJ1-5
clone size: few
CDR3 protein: CASSSGQGDHQPQHF
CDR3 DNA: TGTGCCAGCTCATCCGGACAGGGTGATCATCAGCCCCAGCATTTT

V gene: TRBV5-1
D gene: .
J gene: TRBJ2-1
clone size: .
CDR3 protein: CASSSFLGGPYNEQFF
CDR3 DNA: TGCGCCAGCAGCTCATTCCTGGGGGGGCCCTACAATGAGCAGTTCTTC

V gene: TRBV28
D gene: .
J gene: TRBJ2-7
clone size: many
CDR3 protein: CASSPYWGAYEQYF
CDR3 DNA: TGTGCCAGCAGCCCTTATTGGGGGGCCTACGAGCAGTACTTC

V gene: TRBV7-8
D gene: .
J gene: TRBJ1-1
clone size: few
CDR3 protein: CASSLRQRNTEAFF
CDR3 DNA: TGTGCCAGCAGCCTCAGACAGAGGAACACTGAAGCTTTCTTT

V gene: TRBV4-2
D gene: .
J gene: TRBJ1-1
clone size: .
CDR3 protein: CASSQDGFNTEAFF
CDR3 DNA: TGTGCCAGCAGCCAAGATGGGTTTAACACTGAAGCTTTCTTT

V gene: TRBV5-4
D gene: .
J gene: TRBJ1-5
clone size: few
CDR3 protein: CASSLGPDSNQPQHF
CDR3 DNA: TGTGCCAGCAGCTTAGGGCCCGATAGCAATCAGCCCCAGCATTTT

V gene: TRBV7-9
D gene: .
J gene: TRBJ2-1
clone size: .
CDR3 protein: CASSLLMHGNEQFF
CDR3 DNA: TGTGCCAGCAGCTTATTGATGCATGGGAATGAGCAGTTCTTC

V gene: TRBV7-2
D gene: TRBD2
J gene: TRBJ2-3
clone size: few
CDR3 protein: CASSPDREGSFRRYF
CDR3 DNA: TGTGCCAGCAGCCCCGACCGGGAGGGATCGTTTCGTCGGTATTTT

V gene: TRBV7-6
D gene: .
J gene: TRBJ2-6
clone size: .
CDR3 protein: CASIPQSGANVLTF
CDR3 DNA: TGTGCCAGCATCCCCCAGTCTGGGGCCAACGTCCTGACTTTC